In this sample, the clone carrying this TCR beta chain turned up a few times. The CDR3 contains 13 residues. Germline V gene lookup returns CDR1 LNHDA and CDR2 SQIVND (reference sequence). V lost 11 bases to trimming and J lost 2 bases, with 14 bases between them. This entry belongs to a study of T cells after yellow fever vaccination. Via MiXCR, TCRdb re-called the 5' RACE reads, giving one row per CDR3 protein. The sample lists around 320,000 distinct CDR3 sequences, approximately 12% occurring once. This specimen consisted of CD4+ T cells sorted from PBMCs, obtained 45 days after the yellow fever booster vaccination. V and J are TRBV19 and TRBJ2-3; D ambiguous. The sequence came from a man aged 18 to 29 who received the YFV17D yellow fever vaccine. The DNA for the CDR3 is TGTGCCTCAGGATTATTCCCCACAGATACGCAGTATTTT. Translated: CASGLFPTDTQYF.